Listed below are T cell receptor beta chains from one sample, sequenced in a study of CD8 T cells in ankylosing spondylitis. TCRdb re-called the 5' RACE reads with MiXCR, one entry per CDR3 protein. The sample yields about 750,000 distinct CDR3 sequences, around 19% seen once. The sequencing input was blood, either unsorted or a sorted T cell fraction (not recorded which). These receptors were collected from a male donor with ankylosing spondylitis. CDR3s leave out the opening cysteine and the closing phenylalanine or tryptophan. A D gene is named only where the DNA matches it firmly.

V	D	J	CDR3
TRBV7-3	.	TRBJ2-2	ASSPHSGANTGELF
TRBV4-3	TRBD2	TRBJ2-2	ASSQGAGGPRGTGELF
TRBV29-1	TRBD1	TRBJ1-2	SVTGQGWRGYT
TRBV4-3	.	TRBJ2-3	ASSPDVADTQY
TRBV30	.	TRBJ1-4	AWSPGEKLF
TRBV20-1	TRBD2	TRBJ2-3	SARDSGRSTDTQY
TRBV7-6	TRBD2	TRBJ2-5	ASSLTETSGIYETQY
TRBV4-1	.	TRBJ1-1	ASSLHRTESTEAF
TRBV20-1	.	TRBJ2-7	SASRDYEQY
TRBV6-2/TRBV6-3	TRBD1	TRBJ2-5	ASHRGVSQQETQY
TRBV5-1	.	TRBJ2-7	ASSLYSGLDEQY
TRBV12-3/TRBV12-4	.	TRBJ1-2	ATLVQGRGYT